These T cell receptor beta chains were read from a single sample in a study of blood T cell repertoires in COVID-19. Libraries were prepared by immunoSEQ multiplex PCR; TCRdb keeps only in-frame clonotypes and omits some of them. The sample has about 160,000 clones, more than 60% seen once; the top ten hold roughly 2.8%. What was sequenced was peripheral blood. Receptor source: a man between 70 and 80 years old with acute or convalescent COVID-19. CDR3s include the opening cysteine and the closing phenylalanine or tryptophan. A D gene is named only where the DNA matches it firmly. Expanded clones get a size class; other rows say once, few or many, or leave the size out.

J gene	V gene	clone size	D gene	CDR3 DNA	CDR3 protein
TRBJ1-5	TRBV5-1	.	TRBD1	TGCGCCAGCAGCCGATGGACAGGGAAAGATCAGCCCCAGCATTTT	CASSRWTGKDQPQHF
TRBJ1-1	TRBV10-3	.	TRBD1	TGTGCCACCGCAGGGGGCCCAAACACTGAAGCTTTCTTT	CATAGGPNTEAFF
TRBJ2-1	TRBV19	.	TRBD2	TGTGCCAGTAGTATACTTGGACTAGCGGGAGGCGAATCCTACAATGAGCAGTTCTTC	CASSILGLAGGESYNEQFF
TRBJ2-7	TRBV12-3/TRBV12-4	.	.	TGTGCCAGCAGCCCCTCCGTGGGACATCAGTACTTC	CASSPSVGHQYF
TRBJ2-5	TRBV7-9	.	.	TGTGCCAGCACCCCGCGGGGCGAGACCCAGTACTTC	CASTPRGETQYF
TRBJ2-2	TRBV18	.	.	TGTGCCAGCTCACCGGCGGCAGGGGACACCGGGGAGCTGTTTTTT	CASSPAAGDTGELFF
TRBJ2-3	TRBV12-2	.	.	TGTGCAAGTCGCACCCGGACTAGGCTGAGTGAGTATTTT	CASRTRTRLSEYF
TRBJ2-3	TRBV5-1	.	.	TGCGCCAGCAGCTTGGACAGACCCAGGGATACGCAGTATTTT	CASSLDRPRDTQYF
TRBJ1-2	TRBV7-9	.	.	TGTGCCAGCAGCTTAGCCGGGGGATCCTATGGCTACACCTTC	CASSLAGGSYGYTF
TRBJ1-5	TRBV24-1	.	.	TGTGCCACCAGTGACCGGGACAAGAATCAGCCCCAGCATTTT	CATSDRDKNQPQHF
TRBJ1-5	TRBV4-1	.	TRBD1	TGCGCCAGCAGCCAAGCGACCACCGGACAGGGGGCGAATCAGCCCCAGCATTTT	CASSQATTGQGANQPQHF
TRBJ1-4	TRBV19	.	TRBD1	TGTGCCAGTAGACTCCAGCGGACAGGGGGCAGCGAAAAACTGTTTTTT	CASRLQRTGGSEKLFF
TRBJ1-4	TRBV15	once	.	TGTGCCATCAGCAGAAGGGGGAGAGACGAAAAACTGTTTTTT	CAISRRGRDEKLFF
TRBJ1-5	TRBV5-1	.	TRBD1	TGCGCCAGCAGTCCTAACACAGGGGATAATCAGCCCCAGCATTTT	CASSPNTGDNQPQHF
TRBJ1-1	TRBV7-2	.	.	TGTGCCAGCAGCTTACCAGGGCCTGAAGCTTTCTTT	CASSLPGPEAFF
TRBJ2-3	TRBV9	.	TRBD2	TGTGCCAGCAGCGGCACTGGGACTAGCGCACATTTT	CASSGTGTSAHF
TRBJ2-3	TRBV11-3	.	TRBD2	TGTGCCAGCAGCTTAGCTCAGACTAGCGGGATCTCAGATACGCAGTATTTT	CASSLAQTSGISDTQYF
TRBJ2-7	TRBV14	.	.	TGTGCCAGCAGCCTTTCTGCGGCCTACGAGCAGTACTTC	CASSLSAAYEQYF
TRBJ1-1	TRBV7-2	.	TRBD1	TGTGCCAGCAGCTTAGCGCTAGGGGGACAGGGTCAAGCTTTCTTT	CASSLALGGQGQAFF
TRBJ2-7	TRBV9	.	.	TGTGCCAGCAGCGTAGGTGTCGGGAGCTTCGACGAGCAGTACTTC	CASSVGVGSFDEQYF
TRBJ2-1	TRBV5-4	.	.	TGTGCCAGCAGCTCAATCGAGCGAAGAGGAGACGAGCAGTTCTTC	CASSSIERRGDEQFF